The source of this T cell receptor (beta chain) is a study of OX40 agonist ivuxolimab in advanced cancers. Whole-study context: Therapy given before enrollment (anti-PD-1, anti-PD-L1 or anti-CTLA-4) was allowed, and 35% to 45% had some.

Method: immunoSEQ multiplex PCR; TCRdb's copy keeps in-frame clones and lacks some. Of some 78,000 clones listed, about 86% were seen once; the top ten hold around 0.94%. Germline V gene data show CDR1 as ENHRY and CDR2 as SYGVKD. CDR3 length equals 15 residues. If patients had autoimmune disease history or systemic immunosuppression, they were excluded. As to this clone: Its antigen is not identified.

Points from the study as a whole: Among some nonresponders, normalized T-cell clonal expansion was also low. Averaged across samples, CD8+ T cells carried more expanded clones than CD4+ did.

V gene TRBV10-3 combines with J gene TRBJ2-5; D is possibly TRBD1 or TRBD2 (5 bases each). The closer fit of TRBJ2-7 to the DNA end suggests the J call may be wrong. This TCR was sampled from an adult with an advanced solid tumor such as melanoma, head and neck, liver or kidney cancer. Sequences were derived from CD4+ or CD8+ T cells sorted from blood, sampled in a trial of the OX40 agonist ivuxolimab. CDR3 sequence: CAISEGPGSSYEQYF. For the CDR3, the DNA is TGTGCCATCAGTGAGGGGCCAGGGAGCTCCTACGAGCAGTACTTC.